This TCR beta chain was obtained from a study of Ad26.COV2.S vaccination and SARS-CoV-2 variants. Study results and limitations: Breadth, reportedly substantial, characterized the spike-specific CD8+ and CD4+ T cell responses after vaccination.

Treatment here: 15 to 20 received Ad26.COV2.S at low or high dose, single or two shots; several received placebo; per-sample allocation not given. Repertoires come from day 63 after the first vaccine or placebo injection. Comment on this clone: Its antigen is as yet unknown.

The method was immunoSEQ multiplex PCR; TCRdb's version includes in-frame clones alone and lacks a portion of them. In the table there are around 300,000 clones, about 89% of which are singletons. The CDR3 loop spans 15 amino acids. Trimming cost V 2 bases and J 4 bases, with 13 bases left between them. Per the germline V gene, CDR1 is KGHDR and CDR2 is SFDVKD. The receptor comes from a person between 18 and 60 years old who received the Ad26.COV2.S COVID-19 vaccine or a placebo. V is TRBV24-1 and J is TRBJ1-2; tentatively, D is TRBD1 (5 bases). Here the sequenced sample was peripheral blood, taken in a trial of Ad26.COV2.S vaccine versus placebo. The CDR3 coding sequence is TGTGCCACCAGTGATTCGAGGGCAGGGCGCTATGGCTACACCTTC. Its translation is CATSDSRAGRYGYTF.